This T cell receptor (beta chain) was obtained from a study of OX40 agonist ivuxolimab in advanced cancers. The method was immunoSEQ multiplex PCR; TCRdb's version includes in-frame clones alone and lacks a portion of them. The sample has about 48,000 clones, 65% to 85% seen once. Any history of autoimmune disease or systemic immunosuppression disqualified patients. Drawing of blood for sampling happened at baseline, at cycle 4 day 1, and at cycle 7 day 1. The clonotype comes from an adult with an advanced solid tumor such as melanoma, head and neck, liver or kidney cancer. This specimen was CD4+ or CD8+ T cells sorted from blood, taken in a trial of the OX40 agonist ivuxolimab.

In DNA, the CDR3 is TGTGCCAGCAGTTTAGGGGGGGCGAACACTGAAGCTTTCTTT. This sequence encodes CASSLGGANTEAFF. The V call is TRBV27, the J call TRBJ1-1; a possible D gene is TRBD1 (6 bases). The length of the CDR3 is 14 residues. Germline loops: CDR1 MNHEY, CDR2 SMNVEV (reference sequence). The ends were cut back, 2 bases at V and 1 base at J, with 8 bases in the middle.